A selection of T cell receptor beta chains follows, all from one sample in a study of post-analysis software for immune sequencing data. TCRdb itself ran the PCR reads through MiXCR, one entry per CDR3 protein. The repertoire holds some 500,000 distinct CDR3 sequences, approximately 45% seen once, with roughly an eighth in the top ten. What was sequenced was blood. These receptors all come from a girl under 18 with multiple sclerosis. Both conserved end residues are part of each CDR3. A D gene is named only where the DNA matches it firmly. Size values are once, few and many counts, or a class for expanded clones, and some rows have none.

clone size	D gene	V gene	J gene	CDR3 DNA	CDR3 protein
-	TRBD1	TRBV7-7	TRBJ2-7	TGTGCTAGCAGCTCAAATACAGGGGGCGTATCCTACGAGCAGTACTTC	CASSSNTGGVSYEQYF
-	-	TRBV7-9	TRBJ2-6	TGTGCCAGCAGCTCTTCAGTCTCTGGGGCCAACGTCCTGACTTTC	CASSSSVSGANVLTF
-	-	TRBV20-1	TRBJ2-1	TGCAGTGCAAAGGACGGGAGAGAGGATGCCAATGAGCAGTTCTTC	CSAKDGREDANEQFF
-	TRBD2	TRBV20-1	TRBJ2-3	TGCAGCCTCCCCATAGCGGGAGGTCGGACAGATACGCAGTATTTT	CSLPIAGGRTDTQYF
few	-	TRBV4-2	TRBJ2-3	TGTGCCAGCAGCCAAGAAGGGCGGGACCGCCCCACAGATACGCAGTATTTT	CASSQEGRDRPTDTQYF
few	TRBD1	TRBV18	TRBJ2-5	TGTGCCAGCTCACCGAGGGGGCAACAAGAGACCCAGTACTTC	CASSPRGQQETQYF
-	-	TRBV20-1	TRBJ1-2	TGCAGTGCTAGCGGGGGGGCATATGGCTACACCTTC	CSASGGAYGYTF
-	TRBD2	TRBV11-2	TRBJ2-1	TGTGCCAGCAGCTCGGACAGTTGGGGACTAGCGGTCTACAATGAGCAGTTCTTC	CASSSDSWGLAVYNEQFF
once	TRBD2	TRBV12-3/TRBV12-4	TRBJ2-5	TGTGCCAGCAGTTTCACGGCGTCTAGCGGGATGCGAGAGACCCAGTACTTC	CASSFTASSGMRETQYF
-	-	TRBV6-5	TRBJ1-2	TGTGCCAGCCTCGGGATTGAGGGGGGCTATGGCTACACCTTC	CASLGIEGGYGYTF
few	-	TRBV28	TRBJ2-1	TGTGCCAGCAGTTTTTCCGGTCCGGGTCCCTCCTACAATGAGCAGTTCTTC	CASSFSGPGPSYNEQFF
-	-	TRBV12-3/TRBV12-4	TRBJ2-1	TGTGCCAGCTGGAGGGATTCGGAGCAGTTCTTC	CASWRDSEQFF
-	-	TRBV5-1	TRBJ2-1	TGCGCCAGCAGCTTGGGAGATGTTGTGGATGAGCAGTTCTTC	CASSLGDVVDEQFF
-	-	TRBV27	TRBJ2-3	TGTGCCAGCAGAAGTAGGTCCTCCACAGATACGCAGTATTTT	CASRSRSSTDTQYF
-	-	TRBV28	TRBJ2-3	TGTGCCAGCAGGGGCCCAGTTGATACGCAGTATTTT	CASRGPVDTQYF
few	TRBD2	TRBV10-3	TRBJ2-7	TGTGCCATCCGGACTAGCGGGAGTGTCTACGAGCAGTACTTC	CAIRTSGSVYEQYF
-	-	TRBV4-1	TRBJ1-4	TGCGCCAGCAGCGACAGACACCTCCATAATGAAAAACTGTTTTTT	CASSDRHLHNEKLFF
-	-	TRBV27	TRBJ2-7	TGTGCCAGCAGGAAGGGAAACTACTACGAGCAGTACTTC	CASRKGNYYEQYF
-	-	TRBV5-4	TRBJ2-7	TGTGCCAGCAGCTGGAGAGGAGGAGCCTACGAGCAGTACTTC	CASSWRGGAYEQYF
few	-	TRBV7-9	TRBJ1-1	TGTGCCAGCAGCTTAGGACGGGGGGACACTGAAGCTTTCTTT	CASSLGRGDTEAFF
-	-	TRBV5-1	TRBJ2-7	TGCGCCAGCAGCTTGGAATACGGAGCGTACTTC	CASSLEYGAYF
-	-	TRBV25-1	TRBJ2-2	TGTGCCAGCACCGGAGGAATAGCCGGGGAGCTGTTTTTT	CASTGGIAGELFF
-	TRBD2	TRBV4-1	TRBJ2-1	TGCGCCAGCAGCCCGCTGACTAGCGGGAGCTCCTACAATGAGCAGTTCTTC	CASSPLTSGSSYNEQFF